The 25 T cell receptor beta chains below were found in one sample sequenced in a study of T cell responses to AZD1222 COVID-19 vaccine. The protocol was immunoSEQ multiplex PCR, while the TCRdb copy is restricted to in-frame clones and leaves out a portion. The sample shows 120,000 or so clones, around 84% of them seen only once. The material was peripheral blood, obtained 28 days after the second AZD1222 dose. The receptors shown here come from an adult who received the AZD1222 COVID-19 vaccine.

The V gene is TRBV2, the J gene TRBJ1-5; TRBD1 matches 8 bases. This CDR3 region has 13 residues. Trimming took 9 bases from V and 7 from J; bases not matched to a gene: 8. Germline loops: CDR1 SNHLY, CDR2 FYNNEI. The CDR3 reads CASLQGEGQPQHF. The CDR3 DNA follows: TGTGCCAGTTTACAGGGGGAAGGGCAGCCCCAGCATTTT.

This sequence joins TRBV29-1 and TRBJ1-2; maybe TRBD1 (6 bases). CDR3 size: 12 residues. Trimming cost V 1 base and J 8 bases, with 11 bases left between them. Germline values: CDR1 SQVTM, CDR2 ANQGSEA. CDR3 amino acids: CSVEGSGVGYTF. In DNA form, the CDR3 reads TGCAGCGTTGAAGGGTCAGGGGTCGGCTACACCTTC.

The V and J genes are TRBV7-9 and TRBJ1-2; D is ambiguous. Trimming cost V 1 base and J 3 bases, with 12 bases left between them. Germline V gives CDR1 SEHNR, CDR2 FQNEAQ (reference sequence). The CDR3 covers 15 residues. The DNA of the CDR3 is TGTGCCAGCAGCTTAGTTTACAGCCAAGACTATGGCTACACCTTC. As protein: CASSLVYSQDYGYTF.

As regards this clone: Germline is not matched at one junction end, which may reflect a read error. J is TRBJ2-7 and V is TRBV5-1, with D perhaps assigned TRBD1 or TRBD2 (5 bases each). Germline V gene data show CDR1 as SGHRS and CDR2 as YFSETQ. This CDR3 region has 15 residues. The CDR3 DNA sequence: TGCGCCAGCAGGTTGGGGGACCGGGGTGGCCTCGAGCAGTACTTC. Translating it yields CASRLGDRGGLEQYF.

The rearrangement uses TRBV5-1 and TRBJ2-7, with TRBD1 as a possible D gene (6 bases). The germline gives CDR1 SGHRS, CDR2 YFSETQ. V lost 1 base and J 3 bases, leaving 14 bases between the germline ends. The CDR3 length is 15 residues. The CDR3 sequence is CASSLSMGARYEQYF. CDR3 sequence (DNA): TGCGCCAGCAGCTTGTCTATGGGGGCGCGCTACGAGCAGTACTTC.

V usage is TRBV14 and J usage is TRBJ2-2, with TRBD1 identical over 10 bases. This CDR3 has 14 residues. Germline CDR1 SGHDN, CDR2 FVKESK. Trimming at V came to 6 bases and at J to 5 bases, leaving 3 bases not matched to a gene. CDR3 nucleotides: TGTGCCAGCAGTAGACAGGGGGCTACCGGGGAGCTGTTTTTT. The encoded protein is CASSRQGATGELFF.

Only a few counts were recorded for this clone. The V call is TRBV24-1, the J call TRBJ1-1; 8 nucleotides match TRBD1. Trimming cost V 2 bases and J 10 bases; bases outside gene matches: 8. The CDR3 is 14 amino acids. Looked up from germline, CDR1 is KGHDR and CDR2 is SFDVKD. The CDR3 nucleotides read TGTGCCACCAGTGATTCGACCCACCAGGGGGCAGCTTTCTTT. It is translated as CATSDSTHQGAAFF.

The chain uses TRBV18 and TRBJ1-3; D is undetermined. The germline V gene encodes CDR1 KGHSH and CDR2 LQKENI. The CDR3 totals 13 residues. Deletions cut 5 bases from V and 3 bases from J, with 8 bases between. The CDR3 loop reads CASSSVGGNTIYF. In DNA, the CDR3 is TGTGCCAGCTCATCGGTCGGTGGAAACACCATATATTTT.

The J gene is TRBJ1-1, the V gene TRBV28; D is possibly TRBD1 (5 bases). Germline V gene lookup returns CDR1 MDHEN and CDR2 SYDVKM. The CDR3 totals 12 residues. The V end lost 1 base, the J end lost 8 bases, and 8 bases lay between the germline ends. The CDR3 reads CASSLLTGEAFF. In DNA, the CDR3 is TGTGCCAGCAGTTTATTAACAGGCGAAGCTTTCTTT. The full variable domain, in which reference TRBV28 and TRBJ1-1 provide the parts outside the CDR3, is DVKVTQSSRYLVKRTGEKVFLECVQDMDHENMFWYRQDPGLGLRLIYFSYDVKMKEKGDIPEGYSVSREKKERFSLILESASTNQTSMYLCASSLLTGEAFFGQGTRLTVV.

This CDR3 reads CASSFSEYGYTF. The CDR3, as DNA: TGTGCCAGCAGTTTTTCAGAGTACGGCTACACCTTC. This chain uses TRBV2 with TRBJ1-2; D ambiguous. This CDR3 is built from 12 residues. V lost 5 bases and J 8 bases, leaving 12 bases between the germline ends. In germline, CDR1 is SNHLY, CDR2 FYNNEI.

The chain carries TRBV4-1 and TRBJ2-7; 12 bases are a match to TRBD1. Trimming removed 0 bases from V and 3 bases from J; junction bases left unmatched: 3. CDR1 is MGHRA and CDR2 is YSYEKL in the germline V gene. This CDR3 has 16 residues. This CDR3 reads CASSQEGTGGDYEQYF. The CDR3 DNA follows: TGCGCCAGCAGCCAAGAAGGGACAGGGGGCGACTACGAGCAGTACTTC.

This chain uses TRBV7-3 with TRBJ2-1, with 8 bases identical to TRBD1. The CDR3 contains 17 residues. V was pared by 1 base and J by 7 bases, with 12 bases of the junction left unmatched. The germline CDR1 and CDR2 sequences are SGHTA and FQGTGA. CDR3 amino acids: CASSLKATGALQNEQFF. CDR3 DNA: TGTGCCAGCAGCTTAAAGGCGACAGGGGCCCTTCAGAATGAGCAGTTCTTC.

V gene TRBV6-2 or TRBV6-3 combines with J gene TRBJ2-5; 7 nucleotides agree with TRBD2. Germline V gives CDR1 MNHEY, CDR2 SVGEGT. The CDR3 has 16 residues. Germline trimming cut 6 bases from V and 4 bases from J; bases unmatched to any gene: 14. The CDR3 sequence: CASSRGVSPRGETQYF. In DNA form, the CDR3 reads TGTGCCAGCAGCCGGGGGGTTTCTCCGAGGGGAGAGACCCAGTACTTC.

The rearrangement uses TRBV19 and TRBJ2-3, with TRBD2 identical over 10 bases. The CDR3 is made up of 15 amino acids. Germline V gene sequence: CDR1 LNHDA, CDR2 SQIVND (reference sequence). J lost 6 bases, V lost 3 bases, and 6 bases had no gene match. The CDR3 bases are TGTGCCAGTAGTATTCCAATAGCGGGAGGCGATACGCAGTATTTT. It translates to CASSIPIAGGDTQYF.

This clone was seen only once. The chain employs TRBV11-2 and TRBJ1-1; a possible D gene is TRBD1 (6 bases). V lost 6 bases and J lost 3, with 17 bases in between. The CDR3 consists of 15 residues. Germline V gene sequence: CDR1 SGHAT, CDR2 FQNNGV. The CDR3 region is CASRQGGGLDTEAFF. CDR3 bases: TGTGCCAGCAGACAAGGGGGGGGTCTGGACACTGAAGCTTTCTTT.

This clone was seen only once. The CDR3 region is CASSLNSRNYGYTF. The CDR3 DNA reads as TGTGCCAGCAGCTTAAATTCAAGAAACTATGGCTACACCTTC. The rearrangement joins TRBV7-3 to TRBJ1-2; D uncertain. The V gene lost 1 base and the J gene lost 2 bases, with 8 bases spanning the gap. The CDR3 sequence is 14 residues long. Germline V lookup: CDR1 SGHTA, CDR2 FQGTGA.

This chain uses TRBV13 with TRBJ2-5; D gene unclear. V shed 1 base and J shed 4 bases, with 4 bases lying between them. This CDR3 is 12 amino acids long. Looked up from germline, CDR1 is PRHDT and CDR2 is FYEKMQ (reference sequence). The CDR3 DNA follows: TGTGCCAGCAGCTTAGAAGGAGAGACCCAGTACTTC. Residues: CASSLEGETQYF.

This chain joins TRBV5-1 and TRBJ1-1; D gene uncertain. The CDR3 sequence is 14 residues long. V shed 1 base and J shed 3 bases, with 10 bases lying between them. Germline V lookup: CDR1 SGHRS, CDR2 YFSETQ. CDR3 sequence (DNA): TGCGCCAGCAGCTTGATAGGCGGGGACACTGAAGCTTTCTTT. It encodes CASSLIGGDTEAFF.

The rearrangement uses TRBV18 and TRBJ1-4; D is unclear. Trimming shortened V by 1 base and J by 8 bases, and 14 bases separated the two germline ends. Per germline, CDR1 KGHSH and CDR2 LQKENI. The length of the CDR3 is 15 residues. The CDR3 coding sequence is TGTGCCAGCTCACCACGGGCCGGGATCCAAGAAAAACTGTTTTTT. It translates to CASSPRAGIQEKLFF.

This clone was recorded once. As DNA, the CDR3 is TGTGCCAGCAGTCCCCGGCCTAGCCAATCCTACGAGCAGTACTTC. Its translation: CASSPRPSQSYEQYF. The chain couples TRBV6-6 to TRBJ2-7; the D gene is possibly TRBD2 (5 bases). Germline CDR1 MNHNY, CDR2 SVGAGI (reference sequence). The V gene lost 5 bases and the J gene lost 1 base, with 15 bases spanning the gap. The CDR3 is 15 amino acids.

This clone occurred a few times. Other DNA sequences within the sample encode an identical CDR3. The V call is TRBV10-2, the J call TRBJ1-2; D is uncertain. V lost 2 bases to trimming and J lost 4 bases, with 5 bases between them. The CDR3 loop spans 12 amino acids. CDR1 is WSHSY and CDR2 is SAAADI in the germline V gene. This CDR3 is CASSESGYGYTF. In nucleotides, the CDR3 is TGCGCCAGCAGTGAGAGTGGCTATGGCTACACCTTC.

The rearrangement uses TRBV21-1 and TRBJ1-2. TRBV21-1 is tagged as a pseudogene. CDR3 length: 13 residues. The CDR3 loop is CASSFRFNSGYTF. For the CDR3, the DNA is TGTGCCAGCAGCTTTCGATTCAATTCTGGCTACACCTTC.

CDR3 DNA sequence: TGTGCCAGCAGCCAAGACGGCGGGAGACCCTACGAGCAGTACTTC. This codes for CASSQDGGRPYEQYF. The chain recombines TRBV4-2 with TRBJ2-7; 7 nucleotides match TRBD2. Germline V gene sequence: CDR1 LGHNA, CDR2 YNFKEQ. This CDR3 is 15 amino acids long. Unmatched junction bases numbered 4, after V lost 0 bases and J lost 2 bases.

The genes are TRBV28 and TRBJ2-5, with 7 bases identical to TRBD2. Germline loops: CDR1 MDHEN, CDR2 SYDVKM. The V gene end was trimmed by 6 bases and the J gene end by 7 bases; junction bases not matched to a gene: 11. This CDR3 has 14 residues. Here the CDR3 DNA reads TGTGCCAGCAGACCGGGACTACTCCATGGGACCCAGTACTTC. Amino acids: CASRPGLLHGTQYF. Together with reference TRBV28 and TRBJ2-5, the CDR3 gives the full variable domain: DVKVTQSSRYLVKRTGEKVFLECVQDMDHENMFWYRQDPGLGLRLIYFSYDVKMKEKGDIPEGYSVSREKKERFSLILESASTNQTSMYLCASRPGLLHGTQYFGPGTRLLVL.

The V gene is TRBV4-1, the J gene TRBJ2-1, with D possibly matching TRBD2 (7 bases). CDR3 size: 16 residues. V was shortened by 0 bases and J by 4 bases, with 13 bases between the two germline ends. Germline V gene data show CDR1 as MGHRA and CDR2 as YSYEKL. The CDR3 reads CASSQERGAGYNEQFF. The CDR3, as DNA: TGCGCCAGCAGCCAAGAACGGGGGGCGGGGTACAATGAGCAGTTCTTC.